This TCR beta chain emerged from a study of PD-L1 blockade in urothelial cancer. Overall study: About 85% of the 29 patients were men with bladder-origin urothelial cancer.

Time point described: pretreatment peripheral blood. The protocol was immunoSEQ multiplex PCR, while the TCRdb copy is restricted to in-frame clones and leaves out a portion. The sample lists roughly 54,000 clones; approximately 88% were seen once. The germline CDR1 and CDR2 sequences are LNHNV and YYDKDF (reference sequence). This CDR3 spans 14 amino acids. V gave up 1 base and J gave up 3 bases, with 9 bases separating them. This TCR was sampled from a woman aged 55-70 years with urothelial cancer. This chain links TRBV15 with TRBJ2-5; a weak D match, TRBD1 (6 bases). Sequencing used PBMCs, obtained around atezolizumab (anti-PD-L1) treatment. The CDR3 coding sequence is TGTGCCACCAGCAGAGTAAGACAGGAAGAGACCCAGTACTTC. Encoded protein: CATSRVRQEETQYF.